The 32 T cell receptor beta chains reported below all come from one sample, sequenced in a study of technical replicates of blood from a few donors. Only in-frame clones appear in the TCRdb table, and some are missing; sequencing was by immunoSEQ multiplex PCR. The sample has 15,000 or so clones; about 89% are singletons. The sample consisted of PBMCs. Source of these receptors: a human donor in good health.

This clone appeared once. J is TRBJ2-7 and V is TRBV20-1; the D gene is possibly TRBD1 (5 bases). The germline V and J ends were trimmed by 3 bases and 4 bases, with 7 bases remaining between them. This CDR3 comprises 11 residues. Germline V gives CDR1 DFQATT, CDR2 SNEGSKA (reference sequence). CDR3 in DNA: TGCAGTGCTAGTACAGGTTACGAGCAGTACTTC. Amino acids: CSASTGYEQYF.

This clone was found once. This sequence joins TRBV11-2 and TRBJ2-5; D perhaps matches TRBD2 (5 bases). The V end was cut by 8 bases, the J end by 5 bases, with 12 bases between. The CDR3 spans 12 residues. Germline V CDR1 and CDR2: SGHAT, FQNNGV. In DNA, the CDR3 is TGTGCCAGCGAAGCCCGAGGGGAGACCCAGTACTTC. Amino acids: CASEARGETQYF. The complete variable domain, with remaining parts taken from reference TRBV11-2 and TRBJ2-5, reads EAGVAQSPRYKIIEKRQSVAFWCNPISGHATLYWYQQILGQGPKLLIQFQNNGVVDDSQLPKDRFSAERLKGVDSTLKIQPAKLEDSAVYLCASEARGETQYFGPGTRLLVL.

The V gene is TRBV6-5, the J gene TRBJ1-5, with a possible D match to TRBD1 (5 bases). CDR1 MNHEY and CDR2 SVGAGI come from the germline V gene. The CDR3 contains 15 residues. The V gene lost 6 bases and the J gene lost 3 bases, with 15 bases spanning the gap. CDR3 amino acids: CASSRAGGTNQPQHF. The CDR3 nucleotides are TGTGCCAGCAGCCGGGCGGGGGGGACCAATCAGCCCCAGCATTTT.

The J gene is TRBJ2-5, the V gene TRBV2, with TRBD1 identical over 9 bases. The CDR3 length is 14 residues. Germline lookup yields CDR1 SNHLY and CDR2 FYNNEI. V dropped 6 bases and J dropped 2; count of bases not matched to a gene: 4. The DNA of the CDR3 is TGTGCCAGCAGAATGACAGGGGGTCAAGAGACCCAGTACTTC. As protein: CASRMTGGQETQYF.

The V and J genes are TRBV7-2 and TRBJ2-1; D ambiguous. Germline CDR1 SGHTA, CDR2 FQGNSA. The CDR3 contains 14 residues. V was cut by 1 base and J by 3 bases, with 7 bases left in between. The chain's CDR3 is CASSLVRSYNEQFF. The CDR3 region has the DNA TGTGCCAGCAGCTTAGTACGGAGCTACAATGAGCAGTTCTTC.

The CDR3 region is CASSLNGGLAYEQYF. CDR3 nucleotides: TGTGCCAGCAGCTTAAACGGCGGACTAGCCTACGAGCAGTACTTC. The chain couples TRBV7-3 to TRBJ2-7; 7 bases match TRBD2. This CDR3 has 15 residues. V lost 1 base and J lost 2; bases outside the gene matches: 5. Per germline, CDR1 SGHTA and CDR2 FQGTGA.

This rearrangement joins TRBV30 to TRBJ2-2; D remains ambiguous. CDR1 and CDR2 from the germline V gene are GTSNPN and SVGIG (reference sequence). Trimming took 0 bases from V and 5 from J, leaving 13 bases between them. This CDR3 has 15 amino acids. As DNA, the CDR3 is TGTGCCTGGAGTGTACGCGGAAGCTTGACCGGGGAGCTGTTTTTT. Translation gives CAWSVRGSLTGELFF. The full variable domain, rest sourced from reference TRBV30 and TRBJ2-2, is SQTIHQWPATLVQPVGSPLSLECTVEGTSNPNLYWYRQAAGRGLQLLFYSVGIGQISSEVPQNLSASRPQDRQFILSSKKLLLSDSGFYLCAWSVRGSLTGELFFGEGSRLTVL.

The chain is built from TRBV28 and TRBJ2-2; possibly TRBD1 for D (6 bases). Looked up from germline, CDR1 is MDHEN and CDR2 is SYDVKM. Trimming pared 5 bases from V and 8 bases from J, leaving 15 bases between. The CDR3 sequence is 14 residues long. The CDR3 DNA reads as TGTGCCAGCAGTCCGGGGACACCCGTGGGGGAGCTGTTTTTT. Translated, it gives CASSPGTPVGELFF.

This clone was observed once. This chain joins TRBV7-8 and TRBJ2-7, with no clear D. The CDR3 runs 15 residues. The germline V and J ends were trimmed by 5 bases and 0 bases, with 14 bases remaining between them. The V gene's germline CDR1 is SGHVS and CDR2 FQNEAQ. DNA of the CDR3: TGTGCCAGCAGCGCCCTAGATTTAGGCTCCTACGAGCAGTACTTC. Translation gives CASSALDLGSYEQYF.

This chain joins TRBV28 and TRBJ2-2; 8 bases are shared with TRBD1. Germline CDR1 and CDR2: MDHEN and SYDVKM. Unmatched junction bases numbered 7, after V lost 3 bases and J lost 7 bases. This CDR3 is built from 15 residues. CDR3 nucleotides: TGTGCCAGCAGTTTCCAGGGGGCCGGGGTCGGGGAGCTGTTTTTT. Translating gives CASSFQGAGVGELFF.

The rearrangement joins TRBV9 to TRBJ1-1; no clear D gene. Germline V gene data show CDR1 as SGDLS and CDR2 as YYNGEE. Trimming shortened V by 0 bases and J by 1 base, and 4 bases separated the two germline ends. The CDR3 consists of 13 residues. The CDR3 DNA reads as TGTGCCAGCAGCGTAGAACAGAACACTGAAGCTTTCTTT. Amino acids: CASSVEQNTEAFF.

The rearrangement uses TRBV11-3 and TRBJ2-1; TRBD1 matches 9 bases. The CDR3 sequence is 15 residues long. Losses at the gene ends were 1 base for V and 6 bases for J; bases not matched to a gene: 4. Germline-derived CDR1 and CDR2 are SGHNT and YENEEA. The CDR3 protein is CASSLGTGAFNEQFF. CDR3 DNA sequence: TGTGCCAGCAGCTTAGGGACAGGGGCTTTCAATGAGCAGTTCTTC.

V gene TRBV7-3 combines with J gene TRBJ1-4, with D possibly matching TRBD1 (5 bases). Per the germline V gene, CDR1 is SGHTA and CDR2 is FQGTGA. Trimming left V 0 bases short and J 5 bases short, with 10 bases between. The CDR3 length is 15 residues. CDR3 nucleotides: TGTGCCAGCAGCTTAACTGGGGCAGGGAATGAAAAACTGTTTTTT. Translated, it gives CASSLTGAGNEKLFF.

The chain joins TRBV11-3 to TRBJ2-5; D is ambiguous. In germline, CDR1 is SGHNT, CDR2 YENEEA. The CDR3 sequence is 13 residues long. Trimming left V 2 bases short and J 3 bases short, with 7 bases between. The CDR3 nucleotides are TGTGCCAGCAGCTTACAGTCAGAAGAGACCCAGTACTTC. Amino acid sequence: CASSLQSEETQYF.

The J gene is TRBJ1-5, the V gene TRBV10-3; 7 nucleotides match TRBD1. The junction had 4 bases not matched to a gene; V was cut back by 0 bases and J by 5 bases. This CDR3 is built from 15 residues. Germline-derived CDR1 and CDR2 are ENHRY and SYGVKD. Written as DNA, the CDR3 is TGTGCCATCAGTGAGTCGGGACAGAAAGATCAGCCCCAGCATTTT. Translation: CAISESGQKDQPQHF.

This clone was observed once. The chain recombines TRBV27 with TRBJ2-1; 7 bases align to TRBD2. With V trimmed by 7 bases and J by 4 bases, 13 bases remained unmatched. Germline V gene sequence: CDR1 MNHEY, CDR2 SMNVEV (reference sequence). This CDR3 region has 16 residues. The CDR3 nucleotides are TGTGCCAGCACCCTCTGGGGGGGAGGGCCTTACAATGAGCAGTTCTTC. It codes for CASTLWGGGPYNEQFF.

The chain employs TRBV27 and TRBJ1-6, with D perhaps TRBD1 (5 bases). CDR3 length: 14 amino acids. Germline V gene data show CDR1 as MNHEY and CDR2 as SMNVEV (reference sequence). V gave up 8 bases and J gave up 9 bases, with 17 bases separating them. The CDR3 DNA follows: TGTGCCAGCCAGAAGAACTATCAGGGTTCACCCCTCCACTTT. It specifies CASQKNYQGSPLHF.

This chain joins TRBV5-1 and TRBJ1-1; 8 nucleotides line up with TRBD1. The CDR3 totals 16 residues. CDR1 SGHRS and CDR2 YFSETQ come from the germline V gene. After removal of 4 bases from V and 3 bases from J, the junction contained 11 bases not matched to a gene. CDR3 loop: CASSPNSGGWDTEAFF. CDR3 DNA: TGCGCCAGCAGCCCTAACTCAGGGGGCTGGGACACTGAAGCTTTCTTT.

The chain combines TRBV5-1 with TRBJ2-5; D gene ambiguous. CDR3 length equals 13 residues. Deletions cut 2 bases from V and 2 bases from J, with 7 bases between. Germline V lookup: CDR1 SGHRS, CDR2 YFSETQ. The DNA of the CDR3 is TGCGCCAGCAGCTTCGGCAGGCAAGAGACCCAGTACTTC. Protein: CASSFGRQETQYF.

The genes are TRBV5-5 and TRBJ2-3; 9 bases map to TRBD1. Losses at the gene ends were 0 bases for V and 0 bases for J; bases not matched to a gene: 11. Germline CDR1 reads SGHKS; CDR2 reads YYEKEE (reference sequence). The CDR3 is made up of 19 amino acids. The CDR3 sequence is CASSLEFVGQGSSTDTQYF. The CDR3 DNA is TGTGCCAGCAGCTTGGAGTTTGTTGGACAGGGGAGTAGCACAGATACGCAGTATTTT.

The chain has TRBV6-4 and TRBJ2-6, with 11 bases lining up with TRBD1. J gave up 0 bases and V 7 bases, and 5 bases lay outside the gene matches. The CDR3 has 17 residues. Germline V gene data show CDR1 as MRHNA and CDR2 as SNTAGT. The CDR3 loop is CASTPGQGGSGANVLTF. CDR3 DNA: TGTGCCAGCACCCCGGGACAGGGGGGCTCTGGGGCCAACGTCCTGACTTTC.

V usage is TRBV19 and J usage is TRBJ2-7, with TRBD1 matching 9 bases. The CDR3 runs 14 residues. Germline-derived CDR1 and CDR2 are LNHDA and SQIVND (reference sequence). V lost 11 bases and J lost 6; bases outside the gene matches: 14. In DNA, the CDR3 is TGTGCCGCTAAACCCGGGACAGGGTTGGGCGAGCAGTACTTC. Translating gives CAAKPGTGLGEQYF. The whole variable domain, filled in from reference TRBV19 and TRBJ2-7, reads DGGITQSPKYLFRKEGQNVTLSCEQNLNHDAMYWYRQDPGQGLRLIYYSQIVNDFQKGDIAEGYSVSREKKESFPLTVTSAQKNPTAFYLCAAKPGTGLGEQYFGPGTRLTVT.

V is TRBV5-1 and J is TRBJ2-2; D might be TRBD2 (5 bases). The germline V gene has CDR1 SGHRS and CDR2 YFSETQ. Trimming removed 6 bases at V and 4 bases at J, with 19 bases between. The CDR3 has 16 amino acids. The CDR3: CASTQLRAHVTGELFF. The CDR3 DNA sequence: TGCGCCAGCACCCAACTGAGGGCCCATGTCACCGGGGAGCTGTTTTTT.

The chain couples TRBV19 to TRBJ1-3, with D uncertain. Germline CDR1 reads LNHDA; CDR2 reads SQIVND (reference sequence). V lost 8 bases and J lost 4, with 12 bases in between. The CDR3 has 13 amino acids. CDR3 loop: CASVQASGNTIYF. The DNA for the CDR3 is TGTGCCAGTGTTCAGGCAAGCGGAAACACCATATATTTT.

The chain employs TRBV10-3 and TRBJ1-1; D may be TRBD1 (6 bases). The CDR3 has 13 residues. Germline CDR1 is ENHRY and CDR2 is SYGVKD. Trimming cost V 4 bases and J 3 bases, with 9 bases left between them. The CDR3: CAISVGADTEAFF. In nucleotides, the CDR3 is TGTGCCATCAGTGTGGGGGCGGACACTGAAGCTTTCTTT.

The gene calls are TRBV18 and TRBJ1-1, with a tentative D call TRBD1 (5 bases). The germline gives CDR1 KGHSH, CDR2 LQKENI. The CDR3 contains 13 residues. V was shortened by 10 bases and J by 5 bases, with 17 bases between the two germline ends. CDR3 sequence: CATSGREGTEAFF. CDR3 sequence (DNA): TGTGCCACCTCGGGCAGGGAGGGGACTGAAGCTTTCTTT.

This clone was observed a single time. This chain uses TRBV11-3 with TRBJ2-3, with 11 bases that match TRBD2. CDR3 length: 17 amino acids. Per the germline V gene, CDR1 is SGHNT and CDR2 is YENEEA. Trimming removed 6 bases from V and 3 bases from J; junction bases left unmatched: 11. CDR3 bases: TGTGCCAGCAGTCCAGGACTAGCGGGCTCCCGAACAGATACGCAGTATTTT. Its protein is CASSPGLAGSRTDTQYF. Variable domain in full (rest from reference TRBV11-3 and TRBJ2-3): EAGVVQSPRYKIIEKKQPVAFWCNPISGHNTLYWYLQNLGQGPELLIRYENEEAVDDSQLPKDRFSAERLKGVDSTLKIQPAELGDSAVYLCASSPGLAGSRTDTQYFGPGTRLTVL.

The CDR3 region is CASRRTGRGTEAFF. The CDR3 DNA is TGTGCCAGCAGAAGGACAGGGCGAGGAACTGAAGCTTTCTTT. The V call is TRBV2, the J call TRBJ1-1; TRBD1 agrees at 8 bases. The CDR3 loop spans 14 amino acids. Germline CDR1 reads SNHLY; CDR2 reads FYNNEI. V lost 6 bases to trimming and J lost 5 bases; unmatched junction nucleotides: 8.

V and J are TRBV19 and TRBJ1-1; possibly TRBD1 for D (6 bases). The germline V and J ends were trimmed by 3 bases and 14 bases, with 22 bases remaining between them. CDR3 length: 14 amino acids. The V gene's germline CDR1 is LNHDA and CDR2 SQIVND (reference sequence). CDR3 sequence: CASSIIAPPYQGFF. Here the CDR3 DNA reads TGTGCCAGTAGTATCATCGCCCCTCCTTATCAGGGGTTCTTT. The variable domain in full, with the rest retrieved from reference TRBV19 and TRBJ1-1, is DGGITQSPKYLFRKEGQNVTLSCEQNLNHDAMYWYRQDPGQGLRLIYYSQIVNDFQKGDIAEGYSVSREKKESFPLTVTSAQKNPTAFYLCASSIIAPPYQGFFGQGTRLTVV.

The chain couples TRBV15 to TRBJ1-5; no clear D. This CDR3 is built from 14 residues. The V gene's germline CDR1 is LNHNV and CDR2 YYDKDF (reference sequence). The V gene lost 0 bases and the J gene lost 7 bases, with 10 bases spanning the gap. CDR3: CATSRDGLLQPQHF. The CDR3 DNA reads as TGTGCCACCAGCAGAGATGGCCTCTTACAGCCCCAGCATTTT.

The chain is built from TRBV28 and TRBJ1-5, with 7 nucleotides matching TRBD1. The germline V gene encodes CDR1 MDHEN and CDR2 SYDVKM. The CDR3 covers 11 residues. CDR3 sequence: CATQWGTVLHF. The DNA for the CDR3 is TGTGCTACGCAATGGGGGACAGTATTGCATTTT.

The gene calls are TRBV10-1 and TRBJ2-1; the match to TRBD2 covers 10 bases. Germline CDR1 WNHNN, CDR2 SYGVQD (reference sequence). Trimming removed 0 bases from V and 6 bases from J; junction bases left unmatched: 11. CDR3 length: 18 residues. DNA for the CDR3: TGCGCCAGCAGTGAGTCCCGAAACCGGCCTAGCGGGAGCAATGAGCAGTTCTTC. Translating it yields CASSESRNRPSGSNEQFF.